The clone carrying this TCR beta chain appeared a few times. CDR3 length equals 15 residues. V lost 3 bases and J 1 base, leaving 14 bases between the germline ends. Germline loops: CDR1 SGHRS, CDR2 YFSETQ. This sample stems from a study of T cell responses to AZD1222 COVID-19 vaccine. Measured with immunoSEQ multiplex PCR; TCRdb has only the in-frame clones, and not every one. The table lists 99,000 or so clones, about 80% of them singletons, with about 5% in the top ten. Sequencing was performed on peripheral blood, taken on day 0 of AZD1222 vaccination. The rearrangement joins TRBV5-1 to TRBJ2-7; maybe TRBD1 (6 bases). The clonotype comes from an adult in good health. In nucleotides, the CDR3 is TGCGCCAGCAGCTCGCAACAGGGCCCGTCCTACGAGCAGTACTTC. Translating gives CASSSQQGPSYEQYF.